These T cell receptor beta chains were read from a single sample in a study of response to subunit inactivated influenza vaccine. TCRdb reprocessed the RT-PCR reads with MiXCR, giving one entry per CDR3 protein. The sample consists of hundreds of thousands of distinct CDR3 sequences, roughly 10% of them appearing once. The same sample was also used in a study of T cells expressing NK-cell markers.

Sequencing was performed on PBMCs from blood, taken on the day of vaccination. These receptors were obtained from a man in his fifties who received an inactivated influenza vaccine. Both conserved end residues are part of each CDR3. The D gene is left open where the match is weak. Clone size is given for some rows only: seen once, a few or many times, or a class if the clone is expanded.

v_call	d_call	j_call	clone_size	cdr3_nt	cdr3_aa
TRBV6-2/TRBV6-3	-	TRBJ1-2	many	TGTGCCACTACCTACTCGACGATGGGATATGGCTACACCTTC	CATTYSTMGYGYTF
TRBV3-1	TRBD1	TRBJ2-2	many	TGTGCCAGCAGCCAAGTTTATAATAGGGACAGGACGAACACCGGGGAGCTGTTTTTT	CASSQVYNRDRTNTGELFF
TRBV20-1	-	TRBJ1-2	-	TGCAGTGCTAGAGGTTCTCCAAGCAGAGACGGCTACACCTTC	CSARGSPSRDGYTF
TRBV12-3/TRBV12-4	-	TRBJ2-7	few	TGTGCCAGCAGCTCCCTCGGGTTAACCTACGAGCAGTACTTC	CASSSLGLTYEQYF
TRBV7-6	-	TRBJ2-7	few	TGTGCCAGCAGCGTAAGCAGGGGACCCTACGAGCAGTACTTC	CASSVSRGPYEQYF
TRBV29-1	-	TRBJ2-7	many	TGCAGCACCCGAACAGTGAACTACGAGCAGTACTTC	CSTRTVNYEQYF
TRBV5-5	-	TRBJ2-4	-	TGTGCCAGCAGCCCGAGCCCGGGCAAAAACATTCAGTACTTC	CASSPSPGKNIQYF
TRBV7-2	TRBD1	TRBJ1-5	-	TGTGCCAGCAACCAATACAGGGGAAATCAGCCACAGCATTTT	CASNQYRGNQPQHF
TRBV5-1	TRBD2	TRBJ2-1	many	TGCGCCAGCAGCTTGGTAGCGGGAAACAATGAGCAGTTCTTC	CASSLVAGNNEQFF
TRBV30	-	TRBJ2-6	many	TGTGCCTGGAGTGTGGACTCTGGGGCCAACGTCCTGACTTTC	CAWSVDSGANVLTF
TRBV9	-	TRBJ2-7	few	TGTGCCAGCAGCGTAGGGGGGGCGAGGTCCTACGAGCAGTACTTC	CASSVGGARSYEQYF
TRBV28	-	TRBJ2-7	few	TGTGCCAGCAGTTTGCCCCCCCAGGGGCAGGGAGGGATCTACGAGCAGTACTTC	CASSLPPQGQGGIYEQYF
TRBV20-1	TRBD1	TRBJ2-3	-	TGCAGTGCTTCCGGGACAGGGGCCTTATTTGGTACGCAGTATTTT	CSASGTGALFGTQYF
TRBV11-2	TRBD1	TRBJ2-4	few	TGTGCCAGCAGCTTACCGGGACAGGGTAACAGGGGAAACATTCAGTACTTC	CASSLPGQGNRGNIQYF
TRBV5-1	-	TRBJ2-4	few	TGCGCCAGCAGCTCCGGGTCTACACTAGCCAAAAACATTCAGTACTTC	CASSSGSTLAKNIQYF
TRBV7-9	-	TRBJ1-1	few	TGTGCCAGCAGCTTAGACGTCGGTACTGAAGCTTTCTTT	CASSLDVGTEAFF
TRBV20-1	-	TRBJ2-3	-	TGCAGTGCTAGTGGAGGAGGGGATCATCCAGATACGCAGTATTTT	CSASGGGDHPDTQYF
TRBV20-1	-	TRBJ2-7	many	TGCAGTGCTAGAGGCGCCAGGATGAACTCCTACGAGCAGTACTTC	CSARGARMNSYEQYF
TRBV6-5	TRBD1	TRBJ1-4	few	TGTGCCAGCAGTTACTCGCAGTTGTCAGGGGGTGGTGAAAAACTGTTTTTT	CASSYSQLSGGGEKLFF
TRBV29-1	-	TRBJ2-7	-	TGCAGCGTTTTGGCGGGGAAAGGAGAGCAGTACTTC	CSVLAGKGEQYF
TRBV29-1	-	TRBJ2-5	-	TGCAGCGTTGAGGGGCCGACCTCCCCTCGGGAGACCCAGTACTTC	CSVEGPTSPRETQYF
TRBV20-1	TRBD2	TRBJ2-1	-	TGCAGTGCTAGGGGTTATAGCGGGGGCAACAATGAGCAGTTCTTC	CSARGYSGGNNEQFF
TRBV20-1	TRBD1	TRBJ2-3	few	TGCAGTGCTAGCAGGACAGGTCCCGATACGCAGTATTTT	CSASRTGPDTQYF
TRBV4-3	TRBD2	TRBJ2-1	many	TGCGCCAGCAGCCAAGCGGGGGGACCTTTGAATGAGCAGTTCTTC	CASSQAGGPLNEQFF
TRBV28	TRBD1	TRBJ2-7	few	TGTGCCACCCACAGGGGGTACGGCAACGAGCAGTACTTC	CATHRGYGNEQYF
TRBV28	-	TRBJ1-3	few	TGTGCCAGCGGGGGTGGAAACACCATATATTTT	CASGGGNTIYF
TRBV15	-	TRBJ2-7	-	TGTGCCACCAGCAGAGATGCCACAGTACAGTACGAGCAGTACTTC	CATSRDATVQYEQYF
TRBV7-2	TRBD1	TRBJ1-1	-	TGTGCCAGTATCGCAGGGGGCTACACTGAAGCTTTCTTT	CASIAGGYTEAFF
TRBV12-3/TRBV12-4	-	TRBJ2-4	few	TGTGCCAGCAGGCCGACCGCAGCCAAAAACATTCAGTACTTC	CASRPTAAKNIQYF